These 6 T cell receptor beta chains were sequenced from one sample in a study of T cells in localized non-small cell lung cancer. The data were produced by immunoSEQ multiplex PCR, yet TCRdb's version contains in-frame clones alone and is incomplete. The sample contains about 39,000 clones, around 75% of which appear only once. This sample comprised PBMCs, obtained before any cancer treatment. Every receptor here comes from a woman aged 35 to 75 with stage II squamous cell lung carcinoma.

Only a few counts were recorded for this clone. This chain links TRBV7-6 with TRBJ1-3; D uncertain. The CDR3 sequence is 15 residues long. Germline V gives CDR1 SGHVS, CDR2 FNYEAQ. Trimming stripped 4 bases from V and 4 bases from J, with 14 bases between. This chain's CDR3 is CASSSSSPGGNTIYF. For the CDR3, the DNA is TGTGCCAGCAGCTCCTCATCGCCGGGCGGAAACACCATATATTTT.

The chain uses TRBV7-2 and TRBJ2-2, with TRBD1 matching over 9 bases. The V gene's germline CDR1 is SGHTA and CDR2 FQGNSA. V shed 4 bases and J 8 bases; nucleotides not matched to a gene: 5. CDR3 length: 14 residues. The CDR3 DNA reads TGTGCCAGCAGCTCGGGACAGGGAGTAGGGGAGCTGTTTTTT. Its translation: CASSSGQGVGELFF.

This chain joins TRBV5-4 and TRBJ2-4; no reliable D call. Trimming removed 1 base at V and 8 bases at J, with 10 bases between. CDR1 is SGHNT, CDR2 YYREEE, per germline (reference sequence). The CDR3 contains 13 residues. CDR3 residues: CASSLSGKDIQYF. DNA of the CDR3: TGTGCCAGCAGCTTGTCTGGGAAAGACATTCAGTACTTC.

The chain has TRBV5-1 and TRBJ1-2; D perhaps matches TRBD1 (5 bases). V was cut by 2 bases and J by 3 bases, with 23 bases left in between. This CDR3 is 18 amino acids long. Germline-derived CDR1 and CDR2 are SGHRS and YFSETQ. As DNA, the CDR3 is TGCGCCAGCAGCTTCGTTACAAAACAGCAGGGAGGCGACTATGGCTACACCTTC. Residues: CASSFVTKQQGGDYGYTF.

This clone is medium-sized within its sample. The DNA of the CDR3 is TGTGCCAGTAATGTGGGATCGGATACGCAGTATTTT. This encodes CASNVGSDTQYF. The rearrangement links TRBV19 to TRBJ2-3; unclear D gene. V was trimmed by 7 bases and J by 6 bases, leaving 11 bases between them. The CDR3 totals 12 residues. CDR1 and CDR2 from the germline V gene are LNHDA and SQIVND (reference sequence). Combining the CDR3 with reference TRBV19 and TRBJ2-3 gives the whole variable domain DGGITQSPKYLFRKEGQNVTLSCEQNLNHDAMYWYRQDPGQGLRLIYYSQIVNDFQKGDIAEGYSVSREKKESFPLTVTSAQKNPTAFYLCASNVGSDTQYFGPGTRLTVL.

The genes are TRBV7-2 and TRBJ2-3; 9 bases align to TRBD2. V trimming: 4 bases; J trimming: 0 bases; junction bases outside the gene matches: 11. Per the germline V gene, CDR1 is SGHTA and CDR2 is FQGNSA. There are 18 residues in the CDR3. The CDR3 sequence: CASSSYPDLAGSTDTQYF. Written as DNA, the CDR3 is TGTGCCAGCAGCTCCTACCCCGACCTAGCGGGGAGCACAGATACGCAGTATTTT.